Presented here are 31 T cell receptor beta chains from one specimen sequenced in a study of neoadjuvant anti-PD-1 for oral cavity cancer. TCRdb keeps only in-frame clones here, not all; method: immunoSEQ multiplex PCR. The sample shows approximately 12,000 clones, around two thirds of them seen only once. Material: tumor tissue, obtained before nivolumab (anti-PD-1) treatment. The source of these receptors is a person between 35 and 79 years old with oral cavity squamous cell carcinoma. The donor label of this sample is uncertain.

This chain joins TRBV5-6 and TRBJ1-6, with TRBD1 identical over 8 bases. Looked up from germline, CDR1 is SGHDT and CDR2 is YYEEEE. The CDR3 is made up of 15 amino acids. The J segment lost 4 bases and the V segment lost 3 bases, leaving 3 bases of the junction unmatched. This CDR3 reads CASSSYRGYNSPLHF. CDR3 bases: TGTGCCAGCAGCTCCTACAGGGGGTATAATTCACCCCTCCACTTT. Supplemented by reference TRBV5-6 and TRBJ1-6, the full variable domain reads DAGVTQSPTHLIKTRGQQVTLRCSPKSGHDTVSWYQQALGQGPQFIFQYYEEEERQRGNFPDRFSGHQFPNYSSELNVNALLLGDSALYLCASSSYRGYNSPLHFGNGTRLTVT.

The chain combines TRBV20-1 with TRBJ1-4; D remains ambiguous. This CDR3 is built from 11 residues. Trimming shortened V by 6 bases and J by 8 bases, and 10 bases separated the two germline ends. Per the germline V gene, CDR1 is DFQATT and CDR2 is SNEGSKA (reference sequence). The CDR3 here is CSARVQEKLFF. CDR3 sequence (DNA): TGCAGTGCAAGGGTTCAAGAAAAACTGTTTTTT.

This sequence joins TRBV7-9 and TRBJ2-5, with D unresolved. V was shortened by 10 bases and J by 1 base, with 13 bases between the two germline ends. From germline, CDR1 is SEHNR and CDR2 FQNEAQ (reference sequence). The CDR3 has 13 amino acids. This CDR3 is CATSWRLQETQYF. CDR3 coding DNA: TGTGCCACCTCATGGCGGCTCCAAGAGACCCAGTACTTC.

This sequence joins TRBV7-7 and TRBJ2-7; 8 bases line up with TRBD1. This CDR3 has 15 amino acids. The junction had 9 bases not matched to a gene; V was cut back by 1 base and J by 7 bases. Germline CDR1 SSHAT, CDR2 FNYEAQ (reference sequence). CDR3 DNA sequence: TGTGCCAGCAGCTTAGGTGCAGGGGGCTCTGGAGAGCAGTACTTC. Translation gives CASSLGAGGSGEQYF. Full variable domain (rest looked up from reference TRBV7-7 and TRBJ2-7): GAGVSQSPRYKVTKRGQDVTLRCDPISSHATLYWYQQALGQGPEFLTYFNYEAQPDKSGLPSDRFSAERPEGSISTLTIQRTEQRDSAMYRCASSLGAGGSGEQYFGPGTRLTVT.

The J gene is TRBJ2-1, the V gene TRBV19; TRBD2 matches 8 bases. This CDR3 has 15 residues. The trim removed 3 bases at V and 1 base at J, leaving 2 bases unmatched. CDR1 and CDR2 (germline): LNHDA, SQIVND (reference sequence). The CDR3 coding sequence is TGTGCCAGTAGTATTAGCGGGATTTCCTACAATGAGCAGTTCTTC. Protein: CASSISGISYNEQFF.

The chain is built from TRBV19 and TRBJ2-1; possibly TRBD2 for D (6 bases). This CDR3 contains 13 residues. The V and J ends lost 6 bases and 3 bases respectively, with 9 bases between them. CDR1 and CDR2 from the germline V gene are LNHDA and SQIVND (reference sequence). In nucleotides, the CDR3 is TGTGCCAGTAGCCGACTAGTCTACAATGAGCAGTTCTTC. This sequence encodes CASSRLVYNEQFF.

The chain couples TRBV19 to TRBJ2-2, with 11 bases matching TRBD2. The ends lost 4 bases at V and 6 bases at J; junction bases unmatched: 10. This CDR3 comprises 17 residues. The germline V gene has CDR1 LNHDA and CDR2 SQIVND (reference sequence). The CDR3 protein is CASSTRLAGTLPGELFF. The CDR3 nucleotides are TGTGCCAGTAGTACTAGACTAGCGGGGACCCTTCCCGGGGAGCTGTTTTTT.

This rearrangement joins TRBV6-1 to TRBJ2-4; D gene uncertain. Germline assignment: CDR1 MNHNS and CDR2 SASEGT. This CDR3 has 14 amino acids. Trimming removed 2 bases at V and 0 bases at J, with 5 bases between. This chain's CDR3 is CASSEPIAKNIQYF. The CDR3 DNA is TGTGCCAGCAGTGAACCGATAGCCAAAAACATTCAGTACTTC.

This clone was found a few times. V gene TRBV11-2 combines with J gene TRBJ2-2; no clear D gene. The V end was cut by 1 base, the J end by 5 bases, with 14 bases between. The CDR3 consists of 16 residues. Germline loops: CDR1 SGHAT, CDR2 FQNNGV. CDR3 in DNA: TGTGCCAGCAGCTTAGGACGCGGTATAGGAACCGGGGAGCTGTTTTTT. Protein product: CASSLGRGIGTGELFF.

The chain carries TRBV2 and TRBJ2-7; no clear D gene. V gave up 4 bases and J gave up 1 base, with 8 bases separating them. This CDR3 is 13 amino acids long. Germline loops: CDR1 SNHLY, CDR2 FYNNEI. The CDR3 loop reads CASSGEWSYEQYF. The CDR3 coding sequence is TGTGCCAGCAGTGGGGAATGGTCCTACGAGCAGTACTTC.

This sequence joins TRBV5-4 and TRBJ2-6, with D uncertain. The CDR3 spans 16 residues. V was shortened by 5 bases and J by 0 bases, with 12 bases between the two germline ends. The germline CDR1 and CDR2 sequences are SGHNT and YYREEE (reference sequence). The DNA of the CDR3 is TGTGCCAGCAGTCGGACCTTCTCCTCTGGGGCCAACGTCCTGACTTTC. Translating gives CASSRTFSSGANVLTF.

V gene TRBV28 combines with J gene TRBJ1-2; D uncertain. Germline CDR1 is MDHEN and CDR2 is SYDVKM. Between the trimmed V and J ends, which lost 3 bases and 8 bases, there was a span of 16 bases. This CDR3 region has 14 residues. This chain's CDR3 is CASSLGLEGRGYTF. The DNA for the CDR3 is TGTGCCAGCAGTTTGGGTCTGGAGGGTCGGGGCTACACCTTC.

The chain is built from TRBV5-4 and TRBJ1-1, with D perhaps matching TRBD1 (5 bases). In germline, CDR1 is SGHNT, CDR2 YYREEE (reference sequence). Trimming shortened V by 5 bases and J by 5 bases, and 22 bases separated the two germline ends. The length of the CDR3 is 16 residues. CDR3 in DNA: TGTGCCAGCAGTTCTACCTCAGGGAAGGGTGCGACTGAAGCTTTCTTT. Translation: CASSSTSGKGATEAFF.

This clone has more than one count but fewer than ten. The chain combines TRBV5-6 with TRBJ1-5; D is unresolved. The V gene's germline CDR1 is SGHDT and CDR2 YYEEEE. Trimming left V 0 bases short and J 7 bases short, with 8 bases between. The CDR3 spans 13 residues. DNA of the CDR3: TGTGCCAGCAGCTTGGGACAACAGCAGCCCCAGCATTTT. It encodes CASSLGQQQPQHF. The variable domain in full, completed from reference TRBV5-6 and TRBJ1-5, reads DAGVTQSPTHLIKTRGQQVTLRCSPKSGHDTVSWYQQALGQGPQFIFQYYEEEERQRGNFPDRFSGHQFPNYSSELNVNALLLGDSALYLCASSLGQQQPQHFGDGTRLSIL.

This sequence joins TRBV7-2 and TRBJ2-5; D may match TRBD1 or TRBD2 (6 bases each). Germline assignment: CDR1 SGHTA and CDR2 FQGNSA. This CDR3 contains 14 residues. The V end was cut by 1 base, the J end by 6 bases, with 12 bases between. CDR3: CASSLGRGPKTQYF. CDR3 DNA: TGTGCCAGCAGCTTAGGCCGGGGGCCGAAGACCCAGTACTTC.

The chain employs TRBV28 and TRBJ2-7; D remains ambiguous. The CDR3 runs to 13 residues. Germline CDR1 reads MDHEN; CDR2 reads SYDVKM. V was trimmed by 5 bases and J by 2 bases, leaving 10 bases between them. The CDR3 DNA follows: TGTGCCAGCAGTAAGCAGGTGACCTACGAGCAGTACTTC. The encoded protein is CASSKQVTYEQYF.

The CDR3 is CASSAVGTVGQPQHF. The CDR3 DNA follows: TGTGCCAGCAGTGCGGTGGGGACGGTGGGGCAGCCCCAGCATTTT. This sequence joins TRBV2 and TRBJ1-5, with D perhaps TRBD1 (5 bases). Germline CDR1 reads SNHLY; CDR2 reads FYNNEI. Trimming removed 4 bases at V and 7 bases at J, with 17 bases between. The CDR3 has 15 residues.

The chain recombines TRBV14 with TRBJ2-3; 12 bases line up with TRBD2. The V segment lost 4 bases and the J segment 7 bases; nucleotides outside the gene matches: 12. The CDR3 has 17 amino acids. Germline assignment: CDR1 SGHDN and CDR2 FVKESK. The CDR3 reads CASSLRRTSGMDNTQYF. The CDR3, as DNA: TGTGCCAGCAGCCTCAGACGGACTAGCGGGATGGACAATACGCAGTATTTT.

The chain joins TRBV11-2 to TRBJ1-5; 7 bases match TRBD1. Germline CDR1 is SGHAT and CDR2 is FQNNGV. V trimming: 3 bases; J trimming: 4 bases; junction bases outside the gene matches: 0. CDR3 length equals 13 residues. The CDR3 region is CASSLTGNQPQHF. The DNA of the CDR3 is TGTGCCAGCAGCTTGACAGGGAATCAGCCCCAGCATTTT. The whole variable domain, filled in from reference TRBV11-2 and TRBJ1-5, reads EAGVAQSPRYKIIEKRQSVAFWCNPISGHATLYWYQQILGQGPKLLIQFQNNGVVDDSQLPKDRFSAERLKGVDSTLKIQPAKLEDSAVYLCASSLTGNQPQHFGDGTRLSIL.

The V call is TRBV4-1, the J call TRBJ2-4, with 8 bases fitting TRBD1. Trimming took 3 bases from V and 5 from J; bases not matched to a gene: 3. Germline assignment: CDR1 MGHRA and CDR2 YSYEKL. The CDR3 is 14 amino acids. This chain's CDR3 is CASSHSGGENIQYF. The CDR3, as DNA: TGCGCCAGCAGCCACTCAGGGGGCGAAAACATTCAGTACTTC.

The CDR3 sequence: CASSVYSGSEYEQYF. CDR3 in DNA: TGCGCCAGCAGCGTTTATAGCGGGAGTGAGTACGAGCAGTACTTC. The chain is built from TRBV5-1 and TRBJ2-7; 9 positions match TRBD2. With 4 bases clipped from V and 4 bases from J, the junction kept 9 bases outside the gene matches. Germline loops: CDR1 SGHRS, CDR2 YFSETQ. CDR3 size: 15 residues. The entire variable domain, with the rest obtained from reference TRBV5-1 and TRBJ2-7, is as follows: KAGVTQTPRYLIKTRGQQVTLSCSPISGHRSVSWYQQTPGQGLQFLFEYFSETQRNKGNFPGRFSGRQFSNSRSEMNVSTLELGDSALYLCASSVYSGSEYEQYFGPGTRLTVT.

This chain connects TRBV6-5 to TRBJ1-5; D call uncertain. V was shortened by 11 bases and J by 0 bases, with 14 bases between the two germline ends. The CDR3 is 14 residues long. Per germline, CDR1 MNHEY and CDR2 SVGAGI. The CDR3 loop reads CACAWKPSNQPQHF. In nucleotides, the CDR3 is TGTGCCTGTGCGTGGAAGCCTAGCAATCAGCCCCAGCATTTT.

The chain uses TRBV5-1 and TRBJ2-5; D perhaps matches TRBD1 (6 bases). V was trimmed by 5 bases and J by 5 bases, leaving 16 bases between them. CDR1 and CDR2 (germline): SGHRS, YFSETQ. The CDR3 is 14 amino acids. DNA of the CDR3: TGCGCCAGCAGTGGACAGAGGAAAGAGGAGACCCAGTACTTC. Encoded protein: CASSGQRKEETQYF.

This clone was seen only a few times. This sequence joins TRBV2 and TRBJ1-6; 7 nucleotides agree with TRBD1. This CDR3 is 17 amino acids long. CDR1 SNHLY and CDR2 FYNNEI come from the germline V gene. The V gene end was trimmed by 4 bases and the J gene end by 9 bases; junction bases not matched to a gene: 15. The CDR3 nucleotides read TGTGCCAGCAGTGGCATCACAGGGGCAGGATTACGTTCACCCCTCCACTTT. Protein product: CASSGITGAGLRSPLHF. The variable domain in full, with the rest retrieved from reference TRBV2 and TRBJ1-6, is EPEVTQTPSHQVTQMGQEVILRCVPISNHLYFYWYRQILGQKVEFLVSFYNNEISEKSEIFDDQFSVERPDGSNFTLKIRSTKLEDSAMYFCASSGITGAGLRSPLHFGNGTRLTVT.

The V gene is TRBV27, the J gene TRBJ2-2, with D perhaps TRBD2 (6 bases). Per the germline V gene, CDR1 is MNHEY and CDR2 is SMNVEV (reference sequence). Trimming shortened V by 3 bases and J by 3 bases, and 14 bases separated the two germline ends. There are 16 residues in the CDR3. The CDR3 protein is CASSFLTGAHTGELFF. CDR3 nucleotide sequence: TGTGCCAGCAGTTTTCTTACGGGAGCCCACACCGGGGAGCTGTTTTTT.

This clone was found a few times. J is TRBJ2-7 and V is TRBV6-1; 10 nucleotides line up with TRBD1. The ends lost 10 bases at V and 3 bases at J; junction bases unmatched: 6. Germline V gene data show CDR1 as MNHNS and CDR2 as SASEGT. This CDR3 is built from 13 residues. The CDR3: CATKDRGGYEQYF. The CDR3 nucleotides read TGTGCCACCAAGGACAGGGGGGGCTACGAGCAGTACTTC.

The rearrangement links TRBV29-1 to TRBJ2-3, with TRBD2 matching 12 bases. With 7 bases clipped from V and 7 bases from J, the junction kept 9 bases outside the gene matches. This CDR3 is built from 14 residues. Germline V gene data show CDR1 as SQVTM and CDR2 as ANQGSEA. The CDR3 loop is CSDLTSGRPNTQYF. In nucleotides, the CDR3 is TGCAGCGACCTAACTAGCGGGAGGCCCAATACGCAGTATTTT.

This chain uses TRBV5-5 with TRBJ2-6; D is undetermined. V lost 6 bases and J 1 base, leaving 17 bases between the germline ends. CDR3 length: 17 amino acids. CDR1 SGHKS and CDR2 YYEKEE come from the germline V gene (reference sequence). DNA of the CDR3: TGTGCCAGCACCGTTCTGGCTCCTACTTCTGGGGCCAACGTCCTGACTTTC. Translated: CASTVLAPTSGANVLTF.

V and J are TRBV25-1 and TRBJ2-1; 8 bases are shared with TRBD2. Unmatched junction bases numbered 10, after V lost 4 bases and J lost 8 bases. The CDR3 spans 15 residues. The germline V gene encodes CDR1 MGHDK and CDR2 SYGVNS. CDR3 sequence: CASSGLGLGLDEQFF. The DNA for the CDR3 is TGTGCCAGCAGTGGGCTGGGACTAGGATTAGATGAGCAGTTCTTC. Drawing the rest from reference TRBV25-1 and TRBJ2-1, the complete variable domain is EADIYQTPRYLVIGTGKKITLECSQTMGHDKMYWYQQDPGMELHLIHYSYGVNSTEKGDLSSESTVSRIRTEHFPLTLESARPSHTSQYLCASSGLGLGLDEQFFGPGTRLTVL.

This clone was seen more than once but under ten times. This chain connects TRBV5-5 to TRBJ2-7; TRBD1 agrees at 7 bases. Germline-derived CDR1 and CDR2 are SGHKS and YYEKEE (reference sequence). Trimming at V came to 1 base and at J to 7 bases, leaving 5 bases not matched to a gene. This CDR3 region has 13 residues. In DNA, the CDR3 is TGTGCCAGCAGCTTGACAGGGGTTGGGGAGCAGTACTTC. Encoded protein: CASSLTGVGEQYF.

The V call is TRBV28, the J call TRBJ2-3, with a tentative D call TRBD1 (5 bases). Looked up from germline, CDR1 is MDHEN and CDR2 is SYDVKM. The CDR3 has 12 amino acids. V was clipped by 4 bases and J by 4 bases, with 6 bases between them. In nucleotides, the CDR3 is TGTGCCAGCAGTTCGACAGCAGATACGCAGTATTTT. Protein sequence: CASSSTADTQYF.